The T cell receptor (beta chain) under discussion was sequenced for a study of blood T cell repertoires in COVID-19. Study background: Samples taken during acute and convalescent COVID-19 were collected in the United States, Italy and Spain. PBMCs, B-cell-depleted T cells, or T cells were the source of the cDNA or gDNA that made up the material.

V lost 5 bases and J lost 1, with 14 bases in between. There are 15 residues in the CDR3. Germline V CDR1 and CDR2: SGHVS, FNYEAQ. Per the authors' pipeline: Scientists estimated how many nucleated cells there were by amplifying reference gene primers. Profiled with immunoSEQ multiplex PCR; TCRdb holds only in-frame clones, not every one. The V and J calls and the clone size are those of that table, but D and trimming were determined from the DNA. The data hold more than 55,000 clones, with around 89% observed a single time. The sample comprised peripheral blood. The V call is TRBV7-6, the J call TRBJ1-1, with D possibly being TRBD1 (5 bases). This TCR derives from a woman between 70 and 85 years old with acute or convalescent COVID-19. The CDR3 nucleotides read TGTGCCAGCAGCCCCTCTGGGGACTGGAACACTGAAGCTTTCTTT. This gives the protein CASSPSGDWNTEAFF.